The sequence of this T cell receptor beta chain was determined in a study of T cell repertoires in cytomegalovirus infection. TCRdb re-derived calls from the reads in MiXCR, one entry per CDR3 protein. The table records 600,000 to 700,000 distinct CDR3 sequences, 33% of them present only once. This clonotype was found a few times. Its antigen remains unknown. Germline assignment: CDR1 LNHNV and CDR2 YYDKDF (reference sequence). This CDR3 region has 15 residues. Losses at the gene ends were 5 bases for V and 5 bases for J; bases not matched to a gene: 7. This sequence was found in a human donor in good health (CMV status not recorded). Some clones in this sample may be carry-over from other donors' samples. The chain recombines TRBV15 with TRBJ2-3, with TRBD2 identical over 10 bases. This material consisted of cultured PBMCs, taken from culture after CMV antigen stimulation. For the CDR3, the DNA is TGTGCCACCAGCCTCAGCGGGAGGGCGGGAGATACGCAGTATTTT. Its translation is CATSLSGRAGDTQYF.